This is a list of T cell receptor beta chains from one sample in a study of blood T cell repertoires in COVID-19. Some clones are missing from TCRdb's copy, which holds only in-frame ones; the method was immunoSEQ multiplex PCR. The sample has about 130,000 clones; around 86% are singletons. Sequenced sample: peripheral blood. The receptors come from a man aged 50-59 years with active COVID-19. The CDR3 runs from the conserved cysteine through the conserved F or W.

j_gene,v_gene,CDR3aa
TRBJ1-5,TRBV7-3,CASSFGTGEQPQHF
TRBJ1-2,TRBV6-1,CASSELQNYGYTF
TRBJ2-2,TRBV6-2/TRBV6-3,CASSRGGHRTGELFF
TRBJ1-4,TRBV2,CASSDRTGNEKLFF
TRBJ2-2,TRBV10-3,CASCSVEGGELFF
TRBJ1-4,TRBV7-2,CASSLGQGEKLFF
TRBJ1-2,TRBV7-8,CASSTRDTSYGYTF
TRBJ2-7,TRBV18,CASSPVPGTGEWPYEQYF
TRBJ1-1,TRBV6-5,CASRREGKTEAFF
TRBJ2-1,TRBV5-4,CASSAFLANEQFF
TRBJ2-3,TRBV6-5,CASSSFRTDTQYF
TRBJ2-1,TRBV6-2/TRBV6-3,CASSYPGLGPAGANEQFF
TRBJ2-3,TRBV11-2,CASSLPTSGTDTQYF
TRBJ1-1,TRBV10-3,CASLGGGTEAFF
TRBJ1-3,TRBV6-2/TRBV6-3,CASSLEGSSGNTIYF
TRBJ1-5,TRBV7-8,CASSLTGQQPQHF
TRBJ1-5,TRBV6-5,CASSYRENQPQHF
TRBJ2-5,TRBV27,CASSFSGLAGFRETQYF
TRBJ2-7,TRBV19,CASSNNAPGGNSYEQYF
TRBJ1-1,TRBV7-8,CASSPWQQENTEAFF
TRBJ1-3,TRBV4-3,CASSQDLAEYSGNTIYF
TRBJ2-7,TRBV19,CASHPGPGGGEQYF
TRBJ2-6,TRBV4-2,CASSQDTGTGANVLTF
TRBJ2-3,TRBV19,CASSIGLAGTQYF